A selection of T cell receptor beta chains follows, all from one sample in a study of molecular identifiers for immune sequencing clone quantification. TCRdb called the PCR reads again in MiXCR, with one record for every CDR3 protein. The sample gives some 590,000 distinct CDR3 sequences, about 25% of which show up once; about 0.73% is in the top ten. Material: naive CD8+ T cells from blood, with Jurkat cell RNA spiked in. Receptors were obtained from a human donor in good health. Some libraries in this study had Jurkat cell RNA spiked in. Each CDR3 is given with its conserved first and last residue. The order of the fields is J gene, V gene, D gene, clone size, CDR3 DNA, CDR3 protein. The D gene is left open where the match is weak. The size field is filled for only some rows; it gives once, few, many or a size class.

J gene: TRBJ2-2; V gene: TRBV5-4; D gene: NA; clone size: NA; CDR3 DNA: TGTGCCAGCAGCCCGGAGGGTGGGACGGGCACCGGGGAGCTGTTTTTT; CDR3 protein: CASSPEGGTGTGELFF
J gene: TRBJ1-1; V gene: TRBV27; D gene: NA; clone size: many; CDR3 DNA: TGTGCCAGCAGTATAAAGGCCGACAGGGAAGCTTTCTTT; CDR3 protein: CASSIKADREAFF
J gene: TRBJ2-3; V gene: TRBV2; D gene: TRBD2; clone size: many; CDR3 DNA: TGTGCCAGCAGTTCCTTACTAGCGGGCCTCACAGATACGCAGTATTTT; CDR3 protein: CASSSLLAGLTDTQYF
J gene: TRBJ2-7; V gene: TRBV20-1; D gene: TRBD1; clone size: NA; CDR3 DNA: TGCAGTGTTCCCGCGGGACAGGCAACCTACGAGCAGTACTTC; CDR3 protein: CSVPAGQATYEQYF
J gene: TRBJ2-2; V gene: TRBV6-2/TRBV6-3; D gene: NA; clone size: NA; CDR3 DNA: TGTGCCGGCAGCCTTTTCATCCAGGCGCAAAACACCGGGGAGCTGTTTTTT; CDR3 protein: CAGSLFIQAQNTGELFF
J gene: TRBJ2-7; V gene: TRBV18; D gene: TRBD2; clone size: NA; CDR3 DNA: TGTGCCAGCTCACGACCGGGACTAGCCGCGGGCGAGCAGTACTTC; CDR3 protein: CASSRPGLAAGEQYF
J gene: TRBJ2-7; V gene: TRBV29-1; D gene: NA; clone size: many; CDR3 DNA: TGCAGCGTTGCGGGACCCGTCTCCTACGAGCAGTACTTC; CDR3 protein: CSVAGPVSYEQYF
J gene: TRBJ2-3; V gene: TRBV9; D gene: TRBD2; clone size: many; CDR3 DNA: TGTGCCAGCAGCTTCCCTAGCGGCAGCACAGATACGCAGTATTTT; CDR3 protein: CASSFPSGSTDTQYF
J gene: TRBJ2-1; V gene: TRBV19; D gene: NA; clone size: NA; CDR3 DNA: TGTGCCAGTAGTATAGAGAATGAGCAGTTCTTC; CDR3 protein: CASSIENEQFF
J gene: TRBJ2-3; V gene: TRBV19; D gene: NA; clone size: few; CDR3 DNA: TGTGCCAGTAGGACCGCCTCCTCGGACAGAATGCGGGATACGCAGTATTTT; CDR3 protein: CASRTASSDRMRDTQYF
J gene: TRBJ2-7; V gene: TRBV4-1; D gene: TRBD2; clone size: NA; CDR3 DNA: TGCGCCAGCAGCCAGAGGACTAGCGGGTCTTACGAGCAGTACTTC; CDR3 protein: CASSQRTSGSYEQYF
J gene: TRBJ2-7; V gene: TRBV20-1; D gene: NA; clone size: NA; CDR3 DNA: TGCAGTGCCCAAGCGTTACAGGAATCCTACGAGCAGTACTTC; CDR3 protein: CSAQALQESYEQYF
J gene: TRBJ2-7; V gene: TRBV29-1; D gene: TRBD1; clone size: many; CDR3 DNA: TGCAGCGTAGCCGGGACAGGGACCCTGGGCGAGCAGTACTTC; CDR3 protein: CSVAGTGTLGEQYF
J gene: TRBJ2-6; V gene: TRBV6-2/TRBV6-3; D gene: NA; clone size: NA; CDR3 DNA: TGTGCCAGCGCCGTGGCTGGGGCCAACGTCCTGACTTTC; CDR3 protein: CASAVAGANVLTF
J gene: TRBJ2-1; V gene: TRBV7-9; D gene: TRBD1; clone size: NA; CDR3 DNA: TGTGCCAGCAGCCCCCTGGACAGGTCCCGGGTCGATGAGCAGTTCTTC; CDR3 protein: CASSPLDRSRVDEQFF
J gene: TRBJ2-5; V gene: TRBV30; D gene: NA; clone size: few; CDR3 DNA: TGTGCCTGGAGGGGGGGGCAGGGTTTCCAAGAGACCCAGTACTTC; CDR3 protein: CAWRGGQGFQETQYF
J gene: TRBJ2-3; V gene: TRBV7-6; D gene: NA; clone size: many; CDR3 DNA: TGTGCCAGCAGCCAAGATGTAGATACGCAGTATTTT; CDR3 protein: CASSQDVDTQYF
J gene: TRBJ2-1; V gene: TRBV5-1; D gene: NA; clone size: few; CDR3 DNA: TGCGCCAGCAGCTGGGACGGCAACAATGAGCAGTTCTTC; CDR3 protein: CASSWDGNNEQFF
J gene: TRBJ2-3; V gene: TRBV24-1; D gene: TRBD1; clone size: NA; CDR3 DNA: TGTGCCACCAGTGATTTCGGACAGGGGGTATCGTTCACAGATACGCAGTATTTT; CDR3 protein: CATSDFGQGVSFTDTQYF
J gene: TRBJ1-1; V gene: TRBV30; D gene: NA; clone size: NA; CDR3 DNA: TGTGCCTTCACACCCACCTTAGGGGCTTTCTTT; CDR3 protein: CAFTPTLGAFF
J gene: TRBJ2-2; V gene: TRBV25-1; D gene: NA; clone size: few; CDR3 DNA: TGTGCCAGACCCTGGGGGACATCGAACACCGGGGAGCTGTTTTTT; CDR3 protein: CARPWGTSNTGELFF
J gene: TRBJ1-2; V gene: TRBV6-4; D gene: NA; clone size: few; CDR3 DNA: TGTGCCAGCATCCCTGGCTACACCTTC; CDR3 protein: CASIPGYTF
J gene: TRBJ2-1; V gene: TRBV25-1; D gene: NA; clone size: few; CDR3 DNA: TGTGCCAGCAGTGAAAACATTCACAATGAGCAGTTCTTC; CDR3 protein: CASSENIHNEQFF
J gene: TRBJ2-2; V gene: TRBV20-1; D gene: NA; clone size: few; CDR3 DNA: TGCAGTGCCTATACCGGTCACACCGGGGAGCTGTTTTTT; CDR3 protein: CSAYTGHTGELFF
J gene: TRBJ2-3; V gene: TRBV20-1; D gene: NA; clone size: many; CDR3 DNA: TGCAGTTCTCGGACAGAATCCTCCACAGATACGCAGTATTTT; CDR3 protein: CSSRTESSTDTQYF
J gene: TRBJ1-3; V gene: TRBV30; D gene: NA; clone size: NA; CDR3 DNA: TGTGCCTGGGAACCGGCCAGCTCTGGAACCACCATATATTTT; CDR3 protein: CAWEPASSGTTIYF
J gene: TRBJ1-3; V gene: TRBV20-1; D gene: NA; clone size: NA; CDR3 DNA: TGCAGTGCTAGAACAGTTACTGGAAACACCGTATATTTT; CDR3 protein: CSARTVTGNTVYF
J gene: TRBJ2-3; V gene: TRBV4-3; D gene: TRBD2; clone size: NA; CDR3 DNA: TGCGCCAGCAGCCAAGCCTCTAGCGGGGAGGTGATGGATACGCAGTATTTT; CDR3 protein: CASSQASSGEVMDTQYF